The rows below give T cell receptor beta chains drawn from one sample of a study of patients and donors after allogeneic stem cell transplantation. Using its own MiXCR run on the RT-PCR reads, TCRdb lists one record per CDR3 protein. The sample yields approximately 170,000 distinct CDR3 sequences, 24% seen once. Sequenced sample: blood, either unsorted or a sorted T cell fraction (not recorded which). The origin of the receptors is a human donor who was either an allogeneic HSCT recipient or a stem cell or donor lymphocyte infusion donor (not recorded which). It is not recorded whose cells these are; they may come from a transplant donor. The CDR3 runs from the conserved cysteine through the conserved F or W. The order of the fields is J gene, V gene, D gene, clone size, CDR3 protein, CDR3 DNA. The D gene is left open where the match is weak. Only part of the rows carry a size: once, few, many, or a class if the clone is expanded.

j_gene: TRBJ1-2
v_gene: TRBV9
d_gene: TRBD1
abundance: -
CDR3aa: CASSDSGQGAFGYTF
CDR3nt: TGTGCCAGCAGCGACTCGGGACAGGGGGCGTTTGGCTACACCTTC

j_gene: TRBJ2-1
v_gene: TRBV27
d_gene: -
abundance: many
CDR3aa: CASSLLGNEQFF
CDR3nt: TGTGCCAGCAGTTTATTGGGGAATGAGCAGTTCTTC

j_gene: TRBJ1-2
v_gene: TRBV12-3/TRBV12-4
d_gene: -
abundance: many
CDR3aa: CASTRPDNYGYTF
CDR3nt: TGTGCCAGCACCCGGCCCGATAACTATGGCTACACCTTC

j_gene: TRBJ2-1
v_gene: TRBV7-9
d_gene: TRBD2
abundance: few
CDR3aa: CASNFQRGGPDEQFF
CDR3nt: TGTGCCAGCAATTTCCAGCGGGGGGGCCCCGATGAGCAGTTCTTC

j_gene: TRBJ2-5
v_gene: TRBV6-5
d_gene: -
abundance: -
CDR3aa: CASSYSTVPGSRGEETQYF
CDR3nt: TGTGCCAGCAGTTACTCGACTGTCCCGGGCTCGCGGGGAGAAGAGACCCAGTACTTC

j_gene: TRBJ2-1
v_gene: TRBV12-3/TRBV12-4
d_gene: -
abundance: few
CDR3aa: CASSLVGEQFF
CDR3nt: TGTGCCAGCAGTTTAGTGGGCGAGCAGTTCTTC

j_gene: TRBJ1-3
v_gene: TRBV9
d_gene: -
abundance: -
CDR3aa: CASSPVNSGNTIYF
CDR3nt: TGTGCCAGCAGCCCTGTCAACTCTGGAAACACCATATATTTT

j_gene: TRBJ2-2
v_gene: TRBV5-1
d_gene: TRBD2
abundance: -
CDR3aa: CASSLGLARNTGELFF
CDR3nt: TGCGCCAGCAGCTTGGGACTAGCGAGGAACACCGGGGAGCTGTTTTTT

j_gene: TRBJ1-5
v_gene: TRBV20-1
d_gene: -
abundance: few
CDR3aa: CSAVDPIRGQPQHF
CDR3nt: TGCAGTGCTGTAGACCCTATCAGAGGACAGCCCCAGCATTTT

j_gene: TRBJ2-1
v_gene: TRBV20-1
d_gene: TRBD2
abundance: few
CDR3aa: CSAARLAGAGYNEQFF
CDR3nt: TGCAGTGCTGCCCGACTAGCGGGAGCAGGCTACAATGAGCAGTTCTTC

j_gene: TRBJ2-7
v_gene: TRBV14
d_gene: -
abundance: few
CDR3aa: CASSQVGGRIDEQYF
CDR3nt: TGTGCCAGCAGCCAAGTCGGGGGCCGTATCGACGAGCAGTACTTC

j_gene: TRBJ2-3
v_gene: TRBV7-8
d_gene: TRBD2
abundance: -
CDR3aa: CASSLEAGGRGTQYF
CDR3nt: TGTGCCAGCAGCTTAGAGGCGGGGGGGCGTGGTACGCAGTATTTT

j_gene: TRBJ1-5
v_gene: TRBV5-1
d_gene: -
abundance: few
CDR3aa: CASSPEGSNQPQHF
CDR3nt: TGCGCCAGCAGCCCGGAGGGGAGTAATCAGCCCCAGCATTTT

j_gene: TRBJ2-7
v_gene: TRBV29-1
d_gene: TRBD1
abundance: -
CDR3aa: CSVEEGTGFHEQYF
CDR3nt: TGCAGCGTTGAAGAGGGGACAGGGTTCCACGAGCAGTACTTC